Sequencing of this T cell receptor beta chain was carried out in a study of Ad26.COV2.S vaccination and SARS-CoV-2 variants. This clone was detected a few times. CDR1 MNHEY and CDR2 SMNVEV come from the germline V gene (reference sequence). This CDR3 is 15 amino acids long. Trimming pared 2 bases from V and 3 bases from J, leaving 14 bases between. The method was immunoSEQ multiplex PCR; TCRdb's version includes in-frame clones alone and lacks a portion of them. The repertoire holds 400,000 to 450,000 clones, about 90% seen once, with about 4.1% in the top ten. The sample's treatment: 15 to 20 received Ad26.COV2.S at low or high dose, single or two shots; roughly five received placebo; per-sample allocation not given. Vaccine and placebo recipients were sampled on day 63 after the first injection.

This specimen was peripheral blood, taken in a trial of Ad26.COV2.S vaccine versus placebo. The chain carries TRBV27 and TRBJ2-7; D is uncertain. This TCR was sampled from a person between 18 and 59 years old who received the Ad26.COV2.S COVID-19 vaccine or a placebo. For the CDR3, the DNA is TGTGCCAGCAGTTTAATTCTGGGAAGAGGCTACGAGCAGTACTTC. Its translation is CASSLILGRGYEQYF.